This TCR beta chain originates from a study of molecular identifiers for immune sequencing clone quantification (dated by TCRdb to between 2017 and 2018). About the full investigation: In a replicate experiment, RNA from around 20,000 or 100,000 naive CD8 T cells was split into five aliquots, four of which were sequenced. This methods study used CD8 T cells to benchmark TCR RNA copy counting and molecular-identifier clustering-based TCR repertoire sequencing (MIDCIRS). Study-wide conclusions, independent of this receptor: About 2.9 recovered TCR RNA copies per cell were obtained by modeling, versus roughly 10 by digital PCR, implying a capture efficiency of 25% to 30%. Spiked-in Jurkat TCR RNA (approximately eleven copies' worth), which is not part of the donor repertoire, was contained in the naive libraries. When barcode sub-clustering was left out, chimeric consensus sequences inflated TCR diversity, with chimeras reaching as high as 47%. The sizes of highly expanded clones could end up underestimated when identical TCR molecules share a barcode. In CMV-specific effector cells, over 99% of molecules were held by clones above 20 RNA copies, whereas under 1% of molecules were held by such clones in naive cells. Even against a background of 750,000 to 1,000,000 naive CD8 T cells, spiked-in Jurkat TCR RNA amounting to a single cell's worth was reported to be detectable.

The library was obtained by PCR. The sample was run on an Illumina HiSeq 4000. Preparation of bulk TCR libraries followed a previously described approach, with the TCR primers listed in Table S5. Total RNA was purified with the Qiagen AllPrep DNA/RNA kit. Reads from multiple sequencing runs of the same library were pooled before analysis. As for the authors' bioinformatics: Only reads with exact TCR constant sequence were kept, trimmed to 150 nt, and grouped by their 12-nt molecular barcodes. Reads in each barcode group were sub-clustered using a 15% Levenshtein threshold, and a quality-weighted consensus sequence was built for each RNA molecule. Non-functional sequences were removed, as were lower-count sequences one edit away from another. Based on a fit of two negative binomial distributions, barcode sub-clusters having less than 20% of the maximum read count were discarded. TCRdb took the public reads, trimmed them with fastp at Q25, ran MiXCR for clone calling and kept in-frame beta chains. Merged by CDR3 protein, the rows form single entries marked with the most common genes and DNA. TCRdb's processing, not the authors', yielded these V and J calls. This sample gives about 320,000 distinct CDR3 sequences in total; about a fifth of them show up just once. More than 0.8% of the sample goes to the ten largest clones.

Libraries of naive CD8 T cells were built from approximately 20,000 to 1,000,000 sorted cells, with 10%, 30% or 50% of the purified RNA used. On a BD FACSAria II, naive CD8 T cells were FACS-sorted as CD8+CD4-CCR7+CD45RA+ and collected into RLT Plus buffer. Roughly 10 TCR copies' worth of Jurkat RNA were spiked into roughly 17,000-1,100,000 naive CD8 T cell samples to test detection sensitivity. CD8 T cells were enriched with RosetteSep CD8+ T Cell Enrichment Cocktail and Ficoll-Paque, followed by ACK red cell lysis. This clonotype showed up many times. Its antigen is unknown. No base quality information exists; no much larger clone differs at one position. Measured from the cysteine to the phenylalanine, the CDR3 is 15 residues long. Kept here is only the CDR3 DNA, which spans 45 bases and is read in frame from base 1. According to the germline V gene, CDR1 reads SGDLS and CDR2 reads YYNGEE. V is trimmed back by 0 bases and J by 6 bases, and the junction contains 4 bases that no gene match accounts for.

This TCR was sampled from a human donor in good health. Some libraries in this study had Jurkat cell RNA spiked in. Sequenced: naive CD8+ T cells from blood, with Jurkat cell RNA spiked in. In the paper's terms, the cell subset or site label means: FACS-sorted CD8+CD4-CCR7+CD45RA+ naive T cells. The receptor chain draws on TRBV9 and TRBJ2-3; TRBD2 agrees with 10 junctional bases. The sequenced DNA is TGTGCCAGCAGCGTAGTCGGACTAGCGGTGGATACGCAGTATTTT. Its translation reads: CASSVVGLAVDTQYF.